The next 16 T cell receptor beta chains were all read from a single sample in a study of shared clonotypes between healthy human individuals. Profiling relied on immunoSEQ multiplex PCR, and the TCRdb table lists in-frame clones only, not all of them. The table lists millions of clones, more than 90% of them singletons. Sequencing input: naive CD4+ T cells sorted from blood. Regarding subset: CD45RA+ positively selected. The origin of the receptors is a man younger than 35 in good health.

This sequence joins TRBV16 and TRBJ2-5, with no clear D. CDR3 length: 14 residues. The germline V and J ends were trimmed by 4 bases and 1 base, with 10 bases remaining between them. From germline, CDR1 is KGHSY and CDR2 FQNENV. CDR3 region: CASSLSSIQETQYF. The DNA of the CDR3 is TGTGCCAGCAGCCTCAGCTCAATCCAAGAGACCCAGTACTTC.

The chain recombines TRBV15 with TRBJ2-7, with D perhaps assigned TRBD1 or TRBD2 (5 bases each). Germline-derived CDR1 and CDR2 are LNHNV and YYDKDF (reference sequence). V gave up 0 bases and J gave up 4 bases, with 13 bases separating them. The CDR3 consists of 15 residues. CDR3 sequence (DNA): TGTGCCACCAGCAGAGATAGGGGCAGGGAGTACGAGCAGTACTTC. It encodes CATSRDRGREYEQYF.

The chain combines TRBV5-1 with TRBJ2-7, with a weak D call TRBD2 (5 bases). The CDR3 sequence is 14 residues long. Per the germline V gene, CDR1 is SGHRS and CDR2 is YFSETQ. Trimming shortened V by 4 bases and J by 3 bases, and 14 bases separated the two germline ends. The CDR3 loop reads CASSRLPDYYEQYF. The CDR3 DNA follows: TGCGCCAGCAGCAGACTACCTGACTACTACGAGCAGTACTTC.

CDR3 DNA sequence: TGCGCCAGCAGCTTGAAGGAGGGCACAGATACGCAGTATTTT. It yields the protein CASSLKEGTDTQYF. The chain combines TRBV5-1 with TRBJ2-3; D might be TRBD2 (5 bases). V dropped 1 base and J dropped 1 base, with 7 bases sitting between them. This CDR3 is built from 14 residues. Germline CDR1 SGHRS, CDR2 YFSETQ.

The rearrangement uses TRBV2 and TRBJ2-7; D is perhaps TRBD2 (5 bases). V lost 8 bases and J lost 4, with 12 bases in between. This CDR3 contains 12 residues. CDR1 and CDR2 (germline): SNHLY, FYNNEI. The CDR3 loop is CASAAESYEQYF. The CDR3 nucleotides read TGTGCCAGCGCAGCGGAGTCTTACGAGCAGTACTTC.

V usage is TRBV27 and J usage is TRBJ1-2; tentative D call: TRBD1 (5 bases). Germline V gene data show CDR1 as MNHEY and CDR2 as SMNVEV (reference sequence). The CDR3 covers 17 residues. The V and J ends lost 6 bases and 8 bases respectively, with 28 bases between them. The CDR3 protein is CASSPNSGGVAYGGYTF. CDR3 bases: TGTGCCAGCAGCCCAAATTCGGGGGGGGTAGCCTATGGGGGCTACACCTTC.

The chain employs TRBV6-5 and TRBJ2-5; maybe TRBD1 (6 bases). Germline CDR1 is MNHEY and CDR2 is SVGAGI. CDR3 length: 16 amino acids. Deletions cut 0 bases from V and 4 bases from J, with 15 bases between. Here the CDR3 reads CASSYSNSLGGETQYF. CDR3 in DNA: TGTGCCAGCAGTTACTCGAATAGTCTAGGGGGAGAGACCCAGTACTTC.

The CDR3 DNA is TGTGCCAGCAGTGGCGGACAGGGAAGATTGAAGGAAAAACTGTTTTTT. Protein product: CASSGGQGRLKEKLFF. The chain combines TRBV6-1 with TRBJ1-4, with 8 bases identical to TRBD1. The CDR3 is 16 amino acids. CDR1 and CDR2 from the germline V gene are MNHNS and SASEGT. V lost 4 bases and J lost 8; bases outside the gene matches: 12.

CDR3 DNA sequence: TGTGCCAGCAGTTCCCAGGAAAGGGCCAAAAACATTCAGTACTTC. It yields the protein CASSSQERAKNIQYF. The chain links TRBV28 to TRBJ2-4, with unresolved D. CDR1 and CDR2 from the germline V gene are MDHEN and SYDVKM. V was shortened by 4 bases and J by 1 base, with 11 bases between the two germline ends. CDR3 length equals 15 residues.

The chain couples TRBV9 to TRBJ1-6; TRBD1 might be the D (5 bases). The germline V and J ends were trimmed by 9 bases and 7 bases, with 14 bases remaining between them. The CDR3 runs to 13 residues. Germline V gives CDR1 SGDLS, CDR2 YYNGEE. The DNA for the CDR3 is TGTGCCACCTCCAAGGGGTTGAATTCACCCCTCCACTTT. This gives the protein CATSKGLNSPLHF.

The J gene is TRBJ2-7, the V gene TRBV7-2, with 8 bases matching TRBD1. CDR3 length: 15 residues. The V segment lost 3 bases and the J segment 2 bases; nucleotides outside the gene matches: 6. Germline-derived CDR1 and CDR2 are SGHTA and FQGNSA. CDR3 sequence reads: CASSFLQGGTYEQYF. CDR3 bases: TGTGCCAGCAGCTTCTTACAGGGGGGCACCTACGAGCAGTACTTC.

CDR3 sequence reads: CAWSQGGAGAEAFF. The CDR3 DNA is TGTGCCTGGAGTCAAGGGGGCGCGGGCGCTGAAGCTTTCTTT. The rearrangement uses TRBV30 and TRBJ1-1; the match to TRBD1 covers 7 bases. Germline CDR1 reads GTSNPN; CDR2 reads SVGIG (reference sequence). The CDR3 runs to 14 residues. J lost 6 bases, V lost 2 bases, and 9 bases had no gene match.

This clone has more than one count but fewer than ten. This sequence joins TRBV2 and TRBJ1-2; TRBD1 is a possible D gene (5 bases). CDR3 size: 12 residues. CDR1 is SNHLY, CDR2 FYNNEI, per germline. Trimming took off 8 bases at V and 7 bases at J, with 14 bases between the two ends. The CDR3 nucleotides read TGTGCCAGCCGGGGGGATGCCGGTGGCTACACCTTC. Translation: CASRGDAGGYTF.

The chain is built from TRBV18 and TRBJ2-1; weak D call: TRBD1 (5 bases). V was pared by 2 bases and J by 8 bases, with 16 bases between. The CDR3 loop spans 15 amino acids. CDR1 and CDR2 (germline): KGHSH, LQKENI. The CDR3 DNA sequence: TGTGCCAGCTCACCAGGGGCAGGGTCAGGCGATGAGCAGTTCTTC. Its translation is CASSPGAGSGDEQFF.

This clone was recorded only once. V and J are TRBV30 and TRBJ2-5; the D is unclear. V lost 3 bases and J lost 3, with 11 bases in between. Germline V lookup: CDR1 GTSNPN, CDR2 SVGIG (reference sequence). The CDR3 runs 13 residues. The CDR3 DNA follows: TGTGCCTGGAGCCGAACTTTAAAAGAGACCCAGTACTTC. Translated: CAWSRTLKETQYF.

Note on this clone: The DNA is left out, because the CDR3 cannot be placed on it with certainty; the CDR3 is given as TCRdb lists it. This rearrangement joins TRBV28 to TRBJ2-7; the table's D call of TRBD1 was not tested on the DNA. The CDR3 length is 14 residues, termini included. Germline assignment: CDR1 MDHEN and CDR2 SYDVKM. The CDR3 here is CASSFLAGGAEQYF.